This T cell receptor (beta chain) was sequenced for a study of T-cell reconstitution after alpha-beta-depleted transplantation in children. This CDR3 comprises 16 residues. The germline V gene encodes CDR1 SGHKS and CDR2 YYEKEE (reference sequence). V dropped 3 bases and J dropped 6 bases, with 18 bases sitting between them. Library preparation (for TCRbeta) was performed with unique molecular identifiers. TCRdb reanalysed the PCR reads using MiXCR and keeps one entry per CDR3 protein. The sample consists of fewer than 550,000 distinct CDR3 sequences, about an eighth of them appearing once. This clonotype was sampled from a female patient aged 2-9 years who had a stem cell transplant for aplastic anemia, so the T cells may come from the graft donor. The sequencing used PBMCs, mostly from graft donor cells, collected 180 days after TCRalphabeta/CD19-depleted stem cell transplant. This sequence joins TRBV5-5 and TRBJ2-2; possibly TRBD1 for D (6 bases). The CDR3 here is CASSSYPGQGAGELFF. As DNA, the CDR3 is TGTGCCAGCAGCTCCTACCCGGGACAAGGGGCCGGGGAGCTGTTTTTT.